These T cell receptor beta chains were read from a single sample in a study of T cell changes during pregnancy in multiple sclerosis. The assay was immunoSEQ multiplex PCR, and TCRdb's table has in-frame clones only and misses some. In the table there are about 30,000 clones, roughly nine tenths of which are singletons. This specimen consisted of CD4+ T cells from peripheral blood mononuclear cells, obtained in the second trimester of pregnancy. The receptors come from a female donor in good health, enrolled as a control in a pregnancy study. Both conserved end residues are part of each CDR3. A D gene is named only where the DNA matches it firmly. Size is stated for part of the rows, as once, few or many counts, or as a class when the clone is expanded.

d_call	j_call	clone_size	v_call	cdr3_aa	cdr3_nt
TRBD1	TRBJ1-5	.	TRBV7-4	CASSLETGSRVRDSNQPQHF	TGTGCCAGCAGCTTAGAGACAGGGTCAAGGGTGAGGGATAGCAATCAGCCCCAGCATTTT
TRBD2	TRBJ2-3	.	TRBV7-2	CASSFGGGRLADTQYF	TGTGCCAGCAGCTTCGGGGGGGGCAGGCTCGCAGATACGCAGTATTTT
TRBD1	TRBJ1-1	few	TRBV5-4	CASSSRQGNNTEAFF	TGTGCCAGCAGCTCTCGACAGGGGAACAACACTGAAGCTTTCTTT
.	TRBJ1-2	.	TRBV6-5	CASSPGKYGYTF	TGTGCCAGCAGCCCGGGGAAGTATGGCTACACCTTC
TRBD1	TRBJ1-2	.	TRBV30	CAWSVRKGAIFYGYTF	TGTGCCTGGAGTGTACGAAAGGGGGCGATTTTCTATGGCTACACCTTC
TRBD1	TRBJ2-5	.	TRBV9	CASSTGTGRAQYF	TGTGCCAGCAGCACCGGGACAGGGAGGGCCCAGTACTTC
TRBD2	TRBJ2-3	.	TRBV14	CASSQDGSGLPRDTQYF	TGTGCCAGCAGCCAAGATGGTAGCGGGCTACCCCGGGATACGCAGTATTTT
TRBD1	TRBJ1-3	once	TRBV18	CASSPQGVPGNTIYF	TGTGCCAGCTCACCTCAGGGGGTCCCCGGAAACACCATATATTTT
TRBD2	TRBJ2-3	.	TRBV6-4	CASSPMATGGFRVDTQYF	TGTGCCAGCAGTCCTATGGCGACGGGAGGTTTCCGGGTAGATACGCAGTATTTT
.	TRBJ1-4	.	TRBV7-2	CASSLAAGESEKLFF	TGTGCCAGCAGCTTAGCCGCAGGGGAGAGTGAAAAACTGTTTTTT
.	TRBJ2-2	.	TRBV30	CAWSRRANTGELFF	TGTGCCTGGAGTAGGAGGGCGAACACCGGGGAGCTGTTTTTT
TRBD2	TRBJ2-5	.	TRBV28	CASSLSTSGSGTTQYF	TGTGCCAGCAGTTTAAGCACTAGCGGGAGTGGGACGACCCAGTACTTC
.	TRBJ1-5	.	TRBV6-6	CASSRVNSNQPQHF	TGTGCCAGCAGTCGCGTTAATAGCAATCAGCCCCAGCATTTT
TRBD1	TRBJ1-4	once	TRBV2	CASNPQAGTGLFF	TGTGCCAGCAACCCCCAGGCAGGGACAGGGCTGTTTTTT
.	TRBJ2-5	.	TRBV19	CASSASRETQYF	TGTGCCAGTAGTGCTTCCAGAGAGACCCAGTACTTC
TRBD2	TRBJ2-1	.	TRBV7-2	CASSPAGYNEQFF	TGTGCCAGCAGCCCAGCGGGGTACAATGAGCAGTTCTTC
TRBD1	TRBJ2-1	.	TRBV28	CASSLVGQGENEQFF	TGTGCCAGCAGTTTAGTGGGACAGGGTGAAAATGAGCAGTTCTTC
.	TRBJ1-1	.	TRBV6-5	CASSYGAAGDTEAFF	TGTGCCAGCAGTTACGGGGCGGCAGGGGACACTGAAGCTTTCTTT
.	TRBJ2-3	once	TRBV10-3	CAISRGASTDTQYF	TGTGCCATCAGCAGGGGGGCAAGCACAGATACGCAGTATTTT
TRBD1	TRBJ2-3	.	TRBV19	CASSTGTGGRNTQYF	TGTGCCAGTAGTACCGGGACAGGGGGTCGGAATACGCAGTATTTT
.	TRBJ2-3	once	TRBV30	CAWSRGTDTQYF	TGTGCCTGGAGCCGTGGCACAGATACGCAGTATTTT
TRBD1	TRBJ1-1	.	TRBV7-2	CASSRGDRVTEAFF	TGTGCCAGCAGCCGGGGGGACAGGGTCACTGAAGCTTTCTTT
.	TRBJ2-7	.	TRBV7-9	CASSPLNIAGQNYEQYF	TGTGCCAGCAGCCCGCTAAATATAGCAGGGCAGAACTACGAGCAGTACTTC
.	TRBJ1-5	.	TRBV15	CATSRGGFGNQPQHF	TGTGCCACCAGCAGAGGCGGATTTGGTAATCAGCCCCAGCATTTT
.	TRBJ2-3	.	TRBV30	CAWSVSPGTSTDTQYF	TGTGCCTGGAGTGTTTCCCCGGGAACTAGCACAGATACGCAGTATTTT
.	TRBJ1-6	.	TRBV6-5	CASSFGTFNSPLHF	TGTGCCAGCAGTTTCGGGACTTTTAATTCACCCCTCCACTTT
.	TRBJ1-5	.	TRBV19	CASSIGDWQPQHF	TGTGCCAGTAGTATAGGGGACTGGCAGCCCCAGCATTTT
.	TRBJ1-4	.	TRBV7-2	CASSLAGGVEKLFF	TGTGCCAGCAGCTTAGCGGGGGGGGTCGAAAAACTGTTTTTT
TRBD2	TRBJ2-1	.	TRBV7-2	CASRVDGASGSNEQFF	TGTGCCAGCAGGGTCGACGGGGCTAGCGGGAGTAATGAGCAGTTCTTC
TRBD2	TRBJ2-5	.	TRBV14	CASSQVAGGGETQYF	TGTGCCAGCAGCCAAGTTGCGGGAGGAGGGGAGACCCAGTACTTC
TRBD1	TRBJ1-2	.	TRBV27	CASSLTGATFPTF	TGTGCCAGCAGTTTAACAGGGGCGACGTTCCCCACCTTC
TRBD1	TRBJ1-5	.	TRBV6-5	CASSPWKQGNQPQHF	TGTGCCAGCAGCCCTTGGAAACAGGGGAATCAGCCCCAGCATTTT
.	TRBJ1-1	.	TRBV2	CASSEAGGNTEAFF	TGTGCCAGCAGTGAGGCGGGGGGGAACACTGAAGCTTTCTTT